The source of this T cell receptor (beta chain) is a study of blood T cells in healthy people across ages. A second roughly 7 to 12 cycle PCR used barcoded and J-beta primers. All cDNA molecules were each tagged by a template-switch adaptor with 12 random nucleotides. From the 5' RACE reads, TCRdb called clonotypes with MiXCR, one entry per CDR3 protein. In the table there are over a million distinct CDR3 sequences, 45% of which are singletons. Regarding the study as a whole: When set beside aged donors, long-lived donors presented more naive CD4+ cells and higher diversity. One million T cells yielded diversity estimates that were considered underestimates.

With V trimmed by 5 bases and J by 9 bases, 19 bases remained unmatched. Per the germline V gene, CDR1 is SEHNR and CDR2 is FQNEAQ (reference sequence). There are 17 residues in the CDR3. Regarding this clonotype: Antigen specificity is unknown.

J is TRBJ2-4 and V is TRBV7-9, with 7 bases fitting TRBD1. Input material: blood. The TCR originated in a woman aged 60-75 years in good health. The DNA for the CDR3 is TGTGCCAGCAGCCCACACGTTGTAGGACAGGCTAATGGCATTCAGTACTTC. This gives the protein CASSPHVVGQANGIQYF.